The 31 T cell receptor beta chains given below trace back to one sample, sequenced in a study of OX40 agonist ivuxolimab in advanced cancers. The method was immunoSEQ multiplex PCR; TCRdb's version includes in-frame clones alone and lacks a portion of them. The profile shows around 77,000 clones, approximately 90% of them singletons. The sample consisted of CD4+ or CD8+ T cells sorted from blood, taken in a trial of the OX40 agonist ivuxolimab. Receptors originate from an adult with an advanced solid tumor such as melanoma, head and neck, liver or kidney cancer.

The chain carries TRBV5-1 and TRBJ2-5, with TRBD1 matching over 7 bases. This CDR3 comprises 14 residues. Germline CDR1 SGHRS, CDR2 YFSETQ. The junction had 4 bases not matched to a gene; V was cut back by 2 bases and J by 3 bases. As DNA, the CDR3 is TGCGCCAGCAGCTTCCGGGACAGAGAAGAGACCCAGTACTTC. Translation gives CASSFRDREETQYF.

This clone has a single count. The genes are TRBV7-2 and TRBJ1-5; D unresolved. This CDR3 is built from 13 residues. Between the trimmed V and J ends, which lost 1 base and 6 bases, there was a span of 7 bases. The germline gives CDR1 SGHTA, CDR2 FQGNSA. DNA of the CDR3: TGTGCCAGCAGCTTAGTGGATGCTCAGCCCCAGCATTTT. Translating it yields CASSLVDAQPQHF.

This clone was detected only once. The chain uses TRBV29-1 and TRBJ1-4; TRBD1 aligns across 8 bases. CDR1 is SQVTM and CDR2 is ANQGSEA in the germline V gene. The CDR3 is 14 amino acids. Trimming cost V 4 bases and J 5 bases; bases outside gene matches: 6. The CDR3 bases are TGCAGCGTTGGGGAACAGGGGGGCAATGAAAAACTGTTTTTT. Translating gives CSVGEQGGNEKLFF. The full variable domain, in which reference TRBV29-1 and TRBJ1-4 provide the parts outside the CDR3, is SAVISQKPSRDICQRGTSLTIQCQVDSQVTMMFWYRQQPGQSLTLIATANQGSEATYESGFVIDKFPISRPNLTFSTLTVSNMSPEDSSIYLCSVGEQGGNEKLFFGSGTQLSVL.

The J gene is TRBJ1-5, the V gene TRBV28; D is perhaps TRBD1 (6 bases). Trimming pared 5 bases from V and 7 bases from J, leaving 18 bases between. CDR1 is MDHEN and CDR2 is SYDVKM in the germline V gene. CDR3 size: 15 residues. The CDR3 region has the DNA TGTGCCAGCAGTATAGGGGGGGAGGGGTACCAGCCCCAGCATTTT. It encodes CASSIGGEGYQPQHF.

This clone was detected once. J is TRBJ2-3 and V is TRBV5-1, with D possibly TRBD1 on 6 matching bases. CDR1 SGHRS and CDR2 YFSETQ come from the germline V gene. The CDR3 runs to 14 residues. Trimming stripped 2 bases from V and 0 bases from J, with 7 bases between. CDR3 nucleotide sequence: TGCGCCAGCAGCTTACAGGGAAGCACAGATACGCAGTATTTT. The encoded protein is CASSLQGSTDTQYF.

The chain has TRBV10-2 and TRBJ2-6, with unresolved D. CDR1 and CDR2 from the germline V gene are WSHSY and SAAADI. Trimming stripped 6 bases from V and 1 base from J, with 10 bases between. The CDR3 runs 15 residues. CDR3 DNA: TGCGCCAGCAGAGATGGGTTTTCTGGGGCCAACGTCCTGACTTTC. This translates into CASRDGFSGANVLTF.

V usage is TRBV7-2 and J usage is TRBJ1-5, with a weak D call TRBD1 (6 bases). The CDR3 has 15 amino acids. Germline CDR1 SGHTA, CDR2 FQGNSA. Trimming removed 3 bases from V and 4 bases from J, with 13 bases in between. CDR3 protein: CASSLGGQLNQPQHF. The CDR3, as DNA: TGTGCCAGCAGCTTGGGAGGACAGTTAAATCAGCCCCAGCATTTT.

Here the CDR3 reads CATSRAHTGEQFF. CDR3 DNA sequence: TGTGCCACCAGCAGAGCCCACACAGGAGAGCAGTTCTTC. The chain combines TRBV15 with TRBJ2-1, with D possibly TRBD1 on 5 matching bases. The CDR3 consists of 13 residues. From germline, CDR1 is LNHNV and CDR2 YYDKDF (reference sequence). V shed 1 base and J shed 10 bases, with 11 bases lying between them.

This clone occurred once. The V and J genes are TRBV5-1 and TRBJ2-7, with 8 bases identical to TRBD1. CDR1 is SGHRS, CDR2 YFSETQ, per germline. J was trimmed by 5 bases and V by 3 bases; bases with no gene match: 7. This CDR3 contains 14 residues. In DNA, the CDR3 is TGCGCCAGCAGCTGGGGGACAGGAGGCAACGAGCAGTACTTC. Its protein product is CASSWGTGGNEQYF.

This rearrangement joins TRBV19 to TRBJ1-5, with D perhaps matching TRBD1 (6 bases). V shed 3 bases and J shed 7 bases, with 13 bases lying between them. The CDR3 is 14 amino acids. Germline V gene data show CDR1 as LNHDA and CDR2 as SQIVND (reference sequence). CDR3 in amino acids: CASSMRGGGQPQHF. CDR3 coding DNA: TGTGCCAGTAGTATGAGAGGGGGAGGACAGCCCCAGCATTTT.

The V gene is TRBV5-1, the J gene TRBJ2-7; 10 bases agree with TRBD1. This CDR3 is 15 amino acids long. The V gene end was trimmed by 3 bases and the J gene end by 1 base; junction bases not matched to a gene: 4. CDR1 is SGHRS and CDR2 is YFSETQ in the germline V gene. CDR3 residues: CASSWWDRGSYEQYF. CDR3 in DNA: TGCGCCAGCAGCTGGTGGGACAGGGGATCCTACGAGCAGTACTTC.

This clone was detected once. The chain recombines TRBV11-3 with TRBJ2-1; D gene unclear. The CDR3 has 15 amino acids. Deletions cut 1 base from V and 4 bases from J, with 11 bases between. Germline CDR1 reads SGHNT; CDR2 reads YENEEA. CDR3 bases: TGTGCCAGCAGCTTAGGGGCCGGGCTGTACAATGAGCAGTTCTTC. Translated, it gives CASSLGAGLYNEQFF.

The chain combines TRBV2 with TRBJ2-7, with D unresolved. Trimming shortened V by 4 bases and J by 6 bases, and 13 bases separated the two germline ends. CDR1 and CDR2 (germline): SNHLY, FYNNEI. CDR3 size: 13 residues. Written as DNA, the CDR3 is TGTGCCAGCAGTGTAAACACCGCCACCGAGCAGTACTTC. Amino acids: CASSVNTATEQYF.

The V and J genes are TRBV2 and TRBJ2-1, with 10 bases identical to TRBD1. Germline trimming cut 5 bases from V and 4 bases from J; bases unmatched to any gene: 5. CDR1 and CDR2 from the germline V gene are SNHLY and FYNNEI. The CDR3 totals 15 residues. The CDR3 here is CASSLDRGNYNEQFF. DNA for the CDR3: TGTGCCAGCAGTTTGGACAGGGGGAATTACAATGAGCAGTTCTTC.

The chain has TRBV6-5 and TRBJ1-2; no firm D call. The CDR3 runs 15 residues. In germline, CDR1 is MNHEY, CDR2 SVGAGI. V was cut by 0 bases and J by 1 base, with 9 bases left in between. The CDR3 DNA reads as TGTGCCAGCAGTTACTCGAAGGGAGATAACTATGGCTACACCTTC. Amino acid sequence: CASSYSKGDNYGYTF.

This clone was seen more than once but under ten times. This chain uses TRBV27 with TRBJ2-4, with TRBD2 matching over 8 bases. V lost 3 bases to trimming and J lost 7 bases; unmatched junction nucleotides: 2. There are 13 residues in the CDR3. Germline CDR1 MNHEY, CDR2 SMNVEV (reference sequence). The CDR3 DNA is TGTGCCAGCAGTTTCGGGAGGGGGAACATTCAGTACTTC. Translating gives CASSFGRGNIQYF.

This chain joins TRBV5-1 and TRBJ1-2, with D possibly TRBD1 on 5 matching bases. Looked up from germline, CDR1 is SGHRS and CDR2 is YFSETQ. The V and J ends lost 3 bases and 0 bases respectively, with 12 bases between them. The CDR3 has 15 amino acids. The CDR3 DNA reads TGCGCCAGCAGCTCTAACGGGGCAGCTAACTATGGCTACACCTTC. Translating gives CASSSNGAANYGYTF.

The chain combines TRBV13 with TRBJ2-5; 10 bases map to TRBD1. The CDR3 is 15 amino acids. The trim removed 5 bases at V and 5 bases at J, leaving 8 bases unmatched. Germline CDR1 and CDR2: PRHDT and FYEKMQ (reference sequence). CDR3 sequence (DNA): TGTGCCAGCAGCCCCCGGGACAGGGGTAGTGAGACCCAGTACTTC. This gives the protein CASSPRDRGSETQYF.

The chain recombines TRBV2 with TRBJ1-5; D gene uncertain. The germline CDR1 and CDR2 sequences are SNHLY and FYNNEI. The CDR3 sequence is 14 residues long. The V end lost 4 bases, the J end lost 3 bases, and 10 bases lay between the germline ends. The CDR3 nucleotides are TGTGCCAGCAGTGGAATACGGAACAATCAGCCCCAGCATTTT. Its translation is CASSGIRNNQPQHF.

The chain is built from TRBV5-1 and TRBJ2-7; no clear D gene. V shed 2 bases and J shed 5 bases, with 5 bases lying between them. CDR3 length: 11 amino acids. The germline V gene has CDR1 SGHRS and CDR2 YFSETQ. The CDR3 DNA follows: TGCGCCAGCAGCTTTTTCAACGAGCAGTACTTC. It translates to CASSFFNEQYF.

The chain uses TRBV6-6 and TRBJ2-3, with a weak D call TRBD2 (5 bases). The CDR3 length is 16 residues. V was pared by 2 bases and J by 4 bases, with 16 bases between. In germline, CDR1 is MNHNY, CDR2 SVGAGI (reference sequence). CDR3 in DNA: TGTGCCAGCAGTTACCTAACGGGGAGTAAGGCAGATACGCAGTATTTT. Its protein product is CASSYLTGSKADTQYF.

This clone was detected only a few times. The chain combines TRBV5-1 with TRBJ1-1; no firm D call. The CDR3 totals 14 residues. Trimming removed 4 bases at V and 1 base at J, with 11 bases between. Germline CDR1 SGHRS, CDR2 YFSETQ. The CDR3 DNA reads as TGCGCCAGCAGCACGGAATTGGGGAACACTGAAGCTTTCTTT. This codes for CASSTELGNTEAFF.

This chain joins TRBV5-1 and TRBJ2-3; 10 bases match TRBD2. With V trimmed by 4 bases and J by 4 bases, 3 bases remained unmatched. CDR1 is SGHRS and CDR2 is YFSETQ in the germline V gene. This CDR3 is built from 14 residues. The CDR3, as DNA: TGCGCCAGCAGCCTAGCGGGAGTGGCAGATACGCAGTATTTT. This encodes CASSLAGVADTQYF.

J is TRBJ1-6 and V is TRBV25-1; D remains ambiguous. Germline CDR1 MGHDK, CDR2 SYGVNS. There are 13 residues in the CDR3. V was trimmed by 5 bases and J by 5 bases, leaving 7 bases between them. This CDR3 is CASSNLNNSPLHF. The CDR3 DNA reads TGTGCCAGCAGTAACCTTAATAATTCACCCCTCCACTTT.

In this sample, this clone turned up once. The chain combines TRBV4-2 with TRBJ2-2, with 8 bases matching TRBD2. CDR1 is LGHNA, CDR2 YNFKEQ, per germline. The CDR3 sequence is 15 residues long. The V and J ends lost 0 bases and 3 bases, in that order; junction bases with no gene match: 0. Here the CDR3 DNA reads TGTGCCAGCAGCCAAGACGGGAGGGACACCGGGGAGCTGTTTTTT. It translates to CASSQDGRDTGELFF.

V and J are TRBV29-1 and TRBJ2-2; D is uncertain. The CDR3 is 14 amino acids. Looked up from germline, CDR1 is SQVTM and CDR2 is ANQGSEA. V was trimmed by 6 bases and J by 0 bases, leaving 11 bases between them. The CDR3 coding sequence is TGCAGCGTCTGGGCCCGGGCGAACACCGGGGAGCTGTTTTTT. Amino acid sequence: CSVWARANTGELFF.

As for this clone: Other DNA sequences in this sample translate to the same CDR3. The chain links TRBV4-3 to TRBJ1-4; the match to TRBD1 covers 7 bases. V dropped 3 bases and J dropped 5; count of bases not matched to a gene: 9. This CDR3 is built from 16 residues. The V gene's germline CDR1 is LGHNA and CDR2 YSLEER. CDR3 sequence reads: CASSQIGDRGNEKLFF. CDR3 nucleotides: TGCGCCAGCAGCCAGATCGGGGACAGAGGAAATGAAAAACTGTTTTTT.

The chain is built from TRBV19 and TRBJ1-1, with TRBD1 identical over 7 bases. The CDR3 runs to 12 residues. V lost 6 bases, J lost 8 bases, and 6 bases stayed unmatched. Germline CDR1 is LNHDA and CDR2 is SQIVND (reference sequence). DNA of the CDR3: TGTGCCAGTAGGGAGCGGGACAGCGAAGCTTTCTTT. Translating gives CASRERDSEAFF.

J is TRBJ2-3 and V is TRBV28, with D possibly matching TRBD1 (6 bases). Germline assignment: CDR1 MDHEN and CDR2 SYDVKM. The CDR3 length is 14 residues. V lost 2 bases and J 6 bases, leaving 12 bases between the germline ends. CDR3 loop: CASSLGQGLDTQYF. CDR3 DNA: TGTGCCAGCAGTTTAGGGCAGGGGTTGGATACGCAGTATTTT.

The chain recombines TRBV5-4 with TRBJ2-7; D is unclear. The CDR3 has 13 amino acids. Germline assignment: CDR1 SGHNT and CDR2 YYREEE (reference sequence). V was pared by 4 bases and J by 6 bases, with 14 bases between. The CDR3 loop reads CASSPVPEGEQYF. CDR3 nucleotide sequence: TGTGCCAGCAGCCCCGTCCCAGAAGGCGAGCAGTACTTC. Full variable domain (missing parts from reference TRBV5-4 and TRBJ2-7): ETGVTQSPTHLIKTRGQQVTLRCSSQSGHNTVSWYQQALGQGPQFIFQYYREEENGRGNFPPRFSGLQFPNYSSELNVNALELDDSALYLCASSPVPEGEQYFGPGTRLTVT.

This rearrangement joins TRBV19 to TRBJ2-2, with D unclear. V lost 5 bases and J lost 3, with 10 bases in between. CDR3 length: 14 amino acids. CDR1 LNHDA and CDR2 SQIVND come from the germline V gene (reference sequence). The DNA for the CDR3 is TGTGCCAGTAGTCCCGGACGCGACACCGGGGAGCTGTTTTTT. Translating it yields CASSPGRDTGELFF. Full variable domain (rest looked up from reference TRBV19 and TRBJ2-2): DGGITQSPKYLFRKEGQNVTLSCEQNLNHDAMYWYRQDPGQGLRLIYYSQIVNDFQKGDIAEGYSVSREKKESFPLTVTSAQKNPTAFYLCASSPGRDTGELFFGEGSRLTVL.